This T cell receptor beta chain was sequenced during a study of chemoradiotherapy in HPV16-positive cancers. The repertoire was sequenced with immunoSEQ multiplex PCR; TCRdb's copy has only in-frame clones and lacks some. Altogether under 70,000 clones are present, under 95% being singletons, with the ten largest covering approximately 3.5%. Trimming removed 4 bases from V and 8 bases from J, with 21 bases in between. The CDR3 is 15 amino acids. The germline gives CDR1 SGHNT, CDR2 YYREEE (reference sequence). V usage is TRBV5-4 and J usage is TRBJ1-2, with D unresolved. The sample was blood, taken from a patient who underwent chemoradiotherapy. The TCR originated in a human donor with HPV-associated anogenital cancer. The CDR3 region has the DNA TGTGCCAGCAGCCATCCCCGTGGGAGGGCGAGAGGCTACACCTTC. This sequence encodes CASSHPRGRARGYTF.